This T cell receptor (beta chain) emerged from a study of T-cell memory formation after mild COVID-19. Study as a whole: TCR clustering was largely donor specific. General observations from the study: Contracting clones from day 15 to 85 showed balanced CD4/CD8; later expanders favored CD4+. There was no confirmation that second-wave clones peaking on day 37 were SARS-CoV-2 specific. Contracting CD8+ clones were enriched in EMRA, CD4+ mainly in CM and EM.

This clonotype was counted between two and nine times. What it recognizes is unknown. One entry per CDR3 protein, called by TCRdb with MiXCR from the 5' RACE reads. The sample includes hundreds of thousands of distinct CDR3 sequences, around 8% of them seen just once. What was sequenced was PBMCs or a T cell subset sorted from them (not recorded which). The origin of this receptor is a man aged 18 to 35 who had mild COVID-19 (a few samples of this study predate the infection). Cell type and time point are not known.

The CDR3: CASSQGGGVEETQYF. The CDR3 nucleotides read TGCGCCAGCAGCCAGGGAGGAGGGGTCGAGGAGACCCAGTACTTC. This chain links TRBV4-3 with TRBJ2-5; D is perhaps TRBD2 (6 bases). The CDR3 spans 15 residues. CDR1 is LGHNA, CDR2 YSLEER, per germline. V was clipped by 3 bases and J by 5 bases, with 16 bases between them.